Given below is one T cell receptor (beta chain) in context. TCRdb recomputed calls from the RT-PCR reads with MiXCR, one row per CDR3 protein. Among approximately 720,000 distinct CDR3 sequences, 12% to 15% were seen once, and the ten largest hold 3.6%. V shed 7 bases and J shed 5 bases, with 14 bases lying between them. The CDR3 loop spans 13 amino acids. Germline CDR1 LNHDA, CDR2 SQIVND (reference sequence). This sequence originates from a female donor in good health, serving as a healthy control. Sequencing was performed on memory CD4+ T cells from blood. This chain uses TRBV19 with TRBJ2-5; D is ambiguous. CDR3: CASKSGVGETQYF. In DNA form, the CDR3 reads TGTGCCAGTAAGTCTGGAGTCGGGGAGACCCAGTACTTC.